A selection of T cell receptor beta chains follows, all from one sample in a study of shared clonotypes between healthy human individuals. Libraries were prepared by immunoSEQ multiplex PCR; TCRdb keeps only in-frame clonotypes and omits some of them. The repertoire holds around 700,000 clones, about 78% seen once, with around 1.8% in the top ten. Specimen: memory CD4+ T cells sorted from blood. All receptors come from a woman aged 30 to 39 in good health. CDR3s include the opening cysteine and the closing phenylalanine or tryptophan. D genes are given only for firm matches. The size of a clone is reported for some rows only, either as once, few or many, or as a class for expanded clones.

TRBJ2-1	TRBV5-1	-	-	TGCGCCAGCAGCTCCACCGAACCAGGGTTTCGGTACAATGAGCAGTTCTTC	CASSSTEPGFRYNEQFF
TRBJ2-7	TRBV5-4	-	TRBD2	TGTGCCAGCAGCTTAGCGGGACCCTACGAGCAGTACTTC	CASSLAGPYEQYF
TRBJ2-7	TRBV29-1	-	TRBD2	TGCAGCATTGTGACCGGGACTAGCGGCACCTACGAGCAGTACTTC	CSIVTGTSGTYEQYF
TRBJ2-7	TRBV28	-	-	TGTGCCAGCAGTTTCATGGCGGGTGGCAGGCCCCGGGAGCAGTACTTC	CASSFMAGGRPREQYF
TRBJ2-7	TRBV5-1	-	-	TGCGCCAGCAGCTCCTCGCCAGACGAGCAGTACTTC	CASSSSPDEQYF
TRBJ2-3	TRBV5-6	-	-	TGTGCCAGCAGCTTCAGGGGATATGGCACAGATACGCAGTATTTT	CASSFRGYGTDTQYF
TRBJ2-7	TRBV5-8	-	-	TGTGCCAGCAGCCAAGAACAGGGTCTGAGCTCCTACGAGCAGTACTTC	CASSQEQGLSSYEQYF
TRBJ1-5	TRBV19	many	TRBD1	TGTGCCAGTAGTGTGACAGGGGATGGCAATCAGCCCCAGCATTTT	CASSVTGDGNQPQHF
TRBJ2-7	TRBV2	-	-	TGTGCCAGCAGCCCAATCGGGTACGAGCAGTACTTC	CASSPIGYEQYF
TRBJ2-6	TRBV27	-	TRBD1	TGTGCCAGCAGTTTATTGGGACAGAGCTCTGGGGCCAACGTCCTGACTTTC	CASSLLGQSSGANVLTF
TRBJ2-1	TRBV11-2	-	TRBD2	TGTGCCAGCAGCTTATCGTTCTCTAGCGGGATCAATGAGCAGTTCTTC	CASSLSFSSGINEQFF
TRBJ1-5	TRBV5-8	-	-	TGTGCCAGCAGGGAGGGGGGGATGAATCAGCCCCAGCATTTT	CASREGGMNQPQHF
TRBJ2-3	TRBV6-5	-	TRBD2	TGTGCCAGCAGTTCAGGACTAGCGCCAGGGTCAGATACGCAGTATTTT	CASSSGLAPGSDTQYF
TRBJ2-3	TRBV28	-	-	TGTGCCAGTCGGAGCTTCGTCAGCACAGATACGCAGTATTTT	CASRSFVSTDTQYF
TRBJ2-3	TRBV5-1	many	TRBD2	TGCGCCAGCAGCCCGAGAGCGGGAGTTGCTGATACGCAGTATTTT	CASSPRAGVADTQYF
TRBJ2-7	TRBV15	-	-	TGTGCCACCAGCAGAGATTGGAACAGGGCCTACGAGCAGTACTTC	CATSRDWNRAYEQYF
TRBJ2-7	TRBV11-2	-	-	TGTGCCAGCAGCCCCCCGGGCCTTGACCTTCAGTACTTC	CASSPPGLDLQYF
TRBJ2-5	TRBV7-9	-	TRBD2	TGTGCCAGCAGCTCGGGACTAGCGGGACTCCAAGAGACCCAGTACTTC	CASSSGLAGLQETQYF
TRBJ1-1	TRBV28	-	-	TGTGCCAGCAGCTTAGGGATAGGGATTACTGAAGCTTTCTTT	CASSLGIGITEAFF
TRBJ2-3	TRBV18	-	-	TGTGCCAGCTCAACCTACCAGGATACGCAGTATTTT	CASSTYQDTQYF
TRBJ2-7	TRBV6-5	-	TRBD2	TGTGCCAGCAGTTACGCTAGCGGGAGTTACGAGCAGTACTTC	CASSYASGSYEQYF
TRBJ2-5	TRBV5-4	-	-	TGTGCCAGCAGCTTGGCCGGTCCAGAGACCCAGTACTTC	CASSLAGPETQYF
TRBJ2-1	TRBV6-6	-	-	TGTGCCAGCAGTTATGGGGTATACAATGAGCAGTTCTTC	CASSYGVYNEQFF
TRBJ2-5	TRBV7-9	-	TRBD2	TGTGCCAGCAGCCCTGGGGGGAGGGAAGAGACCCAGTACTTC	CASSPGGREETQYF
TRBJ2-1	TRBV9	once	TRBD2	TGTGCCAGCAGCCCTCCCATCCGACTAGCGGGTGGGGGCGGTGAGCAGTTCTTC	CASSPPIRLAGGGGEQFF
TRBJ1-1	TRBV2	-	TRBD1	TGTGCCAGCAGGGAGGGGACAGGGGCCGCTGAAGCTTTCTTT	CASREGTGAAEAFF
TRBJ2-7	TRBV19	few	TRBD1	TGTGCCAGTAGTTCTTCAACAGGGGGCCTGGACGAGCAGTACTTC	CASSSSTGGLDEQYF
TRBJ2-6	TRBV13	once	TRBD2	TGTGCCAGCAGTCGGCTAGCGGGAGTACCGGGGGCCAACGTCCTGACTTTC	CASSRLAGVPGANVLTF
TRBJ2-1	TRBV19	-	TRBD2	TGTGCCAGCAGGAAAAGCCTAGCGGGTATCTCCTACAATGAGCAGTTCTTC	CASRKSLAGISYNEQFF
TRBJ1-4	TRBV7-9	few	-	TGTGCCAGACAGGGACTCGGAACTGCAACTAATGAAAAACTGTTTTTT	CARQGLGTATNEKLFF
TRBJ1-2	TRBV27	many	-	TGTGCCAGCAGCTACAGGGCATCGGCCTATGGCTACACCTTC	CASSYRASAYGYTF
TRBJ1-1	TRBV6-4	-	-	TGTGCCAGCAGTGCGGGTCGGTTGAACACTGAAGCTTTCTTT	CASSAGRLNTEAFF
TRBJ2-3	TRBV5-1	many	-	TGCGCCAGCAGTCGGGGAACAGGCGTGACAGATACGCAGTATTTT	CASSRGTGVTDTQYF
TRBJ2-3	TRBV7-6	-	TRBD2	TGTGCCAGCAGCTTAGCGCTGACTAGCGGGAGTGGGACAGATACGCAGTATTTT	CASSLALTSGSGTDTQYF
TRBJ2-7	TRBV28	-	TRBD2	TGTGCCAGCGGAACGGGGGGTTCCTACGAGCAGTACTTC	CASGTGGSYEQYF
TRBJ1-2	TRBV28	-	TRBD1	TGTGCCAGCAGTTTAGACAGGGGGATAGAGTCTGGCTACACCTTC	CASSLDRGIESGYTF
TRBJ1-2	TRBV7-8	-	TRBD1	TGTGCCAGCAGCTTAGAGGGACAGGGTGGCTATGGCTACACCTTC	CASSLEGQGGYGYTF
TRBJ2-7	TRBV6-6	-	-	TGTGCCAGCAGTTACTCGGCCGGGGAAGGATCCTACGAGCAGTACTTC	CASSYSAGEGSYEQYF
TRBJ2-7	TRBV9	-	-	TGTGCCAGCAGCGTAGGGGACCAAGCCTACGAGCAGTACTTC	CASSVGDQAYEQYF
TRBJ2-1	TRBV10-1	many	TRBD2	TGCGCCAGCAGTGCTTCCTCGGCGGGAGAGCATGAGCAGTTCTTC	CASSASSAGEHEQFF
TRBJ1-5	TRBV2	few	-	TGTGCCAGCCATCCCGAGGATCAGCCCCAGCATTTT	CASHPEDQPQHF
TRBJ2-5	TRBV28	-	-	TGTGCCAGCAGACAGGGACAAGAGACCCAGTACTTC	CASRQGQETQYF
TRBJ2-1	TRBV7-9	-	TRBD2	TGTGCCAGCCTAACCACCCTCACTAGCGGGAGGAACAATGAGCAGTTCTTC	CASLTTLTSGRNNEQFF
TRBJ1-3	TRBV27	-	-	TGTGCCAGCAGTTTAGGAGGGAACTCTGGAAACACCATATATTTT	CASSLGGNSGNTIYF
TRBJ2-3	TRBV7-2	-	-	TGTGCCAGCAGACTAGGGTCCTCGGGACTGACAGATACGCAGTATTTT	CASRLGSSGLTDTQYF
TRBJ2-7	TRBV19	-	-	TGTGCCAGTAGTATCCCTGGCAGCCACTACGAGCAGTACTTC	CASSIPGSHYEQYF
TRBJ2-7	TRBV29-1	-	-	TGCAGCGCGGGAGAGAGGGGGAGCTCCTACGAGCAGTACTTC	CSAGERGSSYEQYF
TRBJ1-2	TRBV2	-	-	TGTGCCAGCAGGGGGTTGGGGGATGGCTACACCTTC	CASRGLGDGYTF
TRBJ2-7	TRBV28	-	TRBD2	TGTGCCAGCTGGGGACTAGCGGGAATCGAGCAGTACTTC	CASWGLAGIEQYF
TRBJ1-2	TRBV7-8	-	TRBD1	TGTGCCAGCAGCTTAGATCCTAACGGCCGACAGGGGGACGGCTACACCTTC	CASSLDPNGRQGDGYTF
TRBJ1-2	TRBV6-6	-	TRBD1	TGTGCCAGCAGACGACAGGGGCGCGGCTACACCTTC	CASRRQGRGYTF
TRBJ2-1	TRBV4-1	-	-	TGCGCCAGCAGAAACCCCAGCCAGGCACGGTCTGACAATGAGCAGTTCTTC	CASRNPSQARSDNEQFF